A single TCR beta chain is shown here with its context. This specimen comes from a study of blood T cell repertoires in COVID-19. Whole-study context: Samples representing acute and convalescent COVID-19 were sourced from the United States, Italy and Spain. Sources were T cells, B-cell-depleted T cells, or PBMCs; the material itself was cDNA or gDNA.

The authors' processing: It was from reference gene primer amplification that nucleated cell counts were estimated. Some clones are missing from TCRdb's copy, which holds only in-frame ones; the method was immunoSEQ multiplex PCR. The V and J calls and clone size come from that table; D and trimming were worked out from the DNA. The sample shows about 250,000 clones, 80% to 90% of them seen only once. There are 17 residues in the CDR3. The germline gives CDR1 GTSNPN, CDR2 SVGIG (reference sequence). The ends lost 2 bases at V and 1 base at J; junction bases unmatched: 11. The sequence was obtained from a woman between 65 and 79 years old with acute or convalescent COVID-19. The chain joins TRBV30 to TRBJ2-7, with 10 bases that match TRBD1. The sample consisted of peripheral blood. CDR3 loop: CAWSILRGTGDSYEQYF. CDR3 sequence (DNA): TGTGCCTGGAGTATCCTCCGAGGGACAGGGGATTCCTACGAGCAGTACTTC.